The 22 T cell receptor beta chains below all came from one sample that was sequenced in a study of cytomegalovirus exposure and HLA in healthy donors. The assay was immunoSEQ multiplex PCR, and TCRdb's table has in-frame clones only and misses some. The sample includes 250,000 to 300,000 clones, 90% of them seen just once. The sample was PBMCs. The receptors were gathered from a woman aged 18-29 years in good health and CMV-seronegative.

The chain uses TRBV5-8 and TRBJ1-1; D not certain. The CDR3 contains 12 residues. CDR1 and CDR2 (germline): SGHTS, YDEGEE. Trimming left V 0 bases short and J 7 bases short, with 7 bases between. CDR3 loop: CASSLESGEAFF. CDR3 bases: TGTGCCAGCAGCTTGGAGTCAGGTGAAGCTTTCTTT.

As concerns this clone: The germline gene is not matched at one end of the junction; a read error may be the cause. The chain couples TRBV7-7 to TRBJ1-4; weak D call: TRBD1 (5 bases). Germline CDR1 and CDR2: SSHAT and FNYEAQ (reference sequence). The CDR3 runs 15 residues. Here the CDR3 reads CASSLSQGAGEKLFF. CDR3 bases: TGTGCTAGCAGCTTATCGCAAGGGGCGGGGGAAAAACTGTTTTTT.

CDR3 region: CASSPVDGQGETQYF. The CDR3 DNA follows: TGTGCCAGCTCACCTGTGGACGGACAGGGGGAGACCCAGTACTTC. The chain joins TRBV18 to TRBJ2-5; 9 bases map to TRBD1. V lost 3 bases, J lost 5 bases, and 7 bases stayed unmatched. The CDR3 sequence is 15 residues long. Germline V lookup: CDR1 KGHSH, CDR2 LQKENI.

This clone was seen a few times. The rearrangement uses TRBV5-6 and TRBJ2-7, with 7 bases identical to TRBD2. Trimming removed 1 base from V and 3 bases from J; junction bases left unmatched: 13. Germline CDR1 is SGHDT and CDR2 is YYEEEE. The CDR3 length is 17 residues. This CDR3 reads CASSLFLLAAESYEQYF. For the CDR3, the DNA is TGTGCCAGCAGCTTGTTTCTGCTAGCGGCGGAGAGCTACGAGCAGTACTTC.

The gene calls are TRBV19 and TRBJ2-5; 10 bases agree with TRBD1. The CDR3 sequence is 18 residues long. Germline trimming cut 1 base from V and 0 bases from J; bases unmatched to any gene: 8. The germline V gene has CDR1 LNHDA and CDR2 SQIVND (reference sequence). The CDR3 DNA reads as TGTGCCAGTAGTATAGGTATACCGGGACAGGGGAACCAAGAGACCCAGTACTTC. Protein product: CASSIGIPGQGNQETQYF. Full variable domain (rest looked up from reference TRBV19 and TRBJ2-5): DGGITQSPKYLFRKEGQNVTLSCEQNLNHDAMYWYRQDPGQGLRLIYYSQIVNDFQKGDIAEGYSVSREKKESFPLTVTSAQKNPTAFYLCASSIGIPGQGNQETQYFGPGTRLLVL.

This chain connects TRBV10-2 to TRBJ2-1; 9 positions agree with TRBD2. This CDR3 is 14 amino acids long. Germline V gene lookup returns CDR1 WSHSY and CDR2 SAAADI. The V and J ends lost 7 bases and 7 bases, in that order; junction bases with no gene match: 8. Here the CDR3 reads CASTPGLALNEQFF. For the CDR3, the DNA is TGCGCCAGCACCCCGGGACTAGCTTTAAATGAGCAGTTCTTC.

The V call is TRBV28, the J call TRBJ2-5; TRBD2 aligns across 9 bases. Germline V lookup: CDR1 MDHEN, CDR2 SYDVKM. V lost 6 bases, J lost 5 bases, and 10 bases stayed unmatched. The CDR3 has 15 residues. The CDR3 bases are TGTGCCAGCAGCATAGCGGGGGCAGGAGAGGAGACCCAGTACTTC. Translating it yields CASSIAGAGEETQYF. The full variable domain, in which reference TRBV28 and TRBJ2-5 provide the parts outside the CDR3, is DVKVTQSSRYLVKRTGEKVFLECVQDMDHENMFWYRQDPGLGLRLIYFSYDVKMKEKGDIPEGYSVSREKKERFSLILESASTNQTSMYLCASSIAGAGEETQYFGPGTRLLVL.

This clone was counted only a few times. The rearrangement joins TRBV2 to TRBJ2-7; the match to TRBD1 covers 11 bases. The CDR3 is made up of 14 amino acids. Per the germline V gene, CDR1 is SNHLY and CDR2 is FYNNEI. Trimming cost V 4 bases and J 8 bases; bases outside gene matches: 7. The CDR3, as DNA: TGTGCCAGCAGTGCCGGACAGGGGGCAGGGAAGCAGTACTTC. Amino acid sequence: CASSAGQGAGKQYF.

The chain employs TRBV5-1 and TRBJ2-2, with 11 positions matching TRBD2. From germline, CDR1 is SGHRS and CDR2 YFSETQ. J was trimmed by 0 bases and V by 3 bases; bases with no gene match: 1. The CDR3 extends over 16 amino acids. CDR3 sequence reads: CASSSTSGANTGELFF. CDR3 DNA: TGCGCCAGCAGCTCGACTAGCGGGGCGAACACCGGGGAGCTGTTTTTT.

The sample holds one count of this clone. J is TRBJ2-7 and V is TRBV5-1, with a weak D call TRBD1 (6 bases). Germline CDR1 and CDR2: SGHRS and YFSETQ. V was cut by 4 bases and J by 0 bases, with 14 bases left in between. The CDR3 consists of 15 residues. CDR3 sequence reads: CASSRGDTSSYEQYF. Here the CDR3 DNA reads TGCGCCAGCAGCCGAGGGGACACCAGCTCCTACGAGCAGTACTTC.

Regarding this clone: Other nucleotide sequences in the sample specify the same CDR3. V is TRBV5-1 and J is TRBJ1-1; maybe TRBD1 (5 bases). This CDR3 has 14 residues. Germline assignment: CDR1 SGHRS and CDR2 YFSETQ. Trimming removed 1 base from V and 1 base from J, with 8 bases in between. CDR3: CASSLTQGNTEAFF. DNA of the CDR3: TGCGCCAGCAGCTTGACGCAGGGGAACACTGAAGCTTTCTTT.

V is TRBV19 and J is TRBJ2-5, with D tentatively TRBD1 (6 bases). Germline V CDR1 and CDR2: LNHDA, SQIVND (reference sequence). The V end lost 2 bases, the J end lost 5 bases, and 12 bases lay between the germline ends. The CDR3 is made up of 14 amino acids. The CDR3 DNA reads TGTGCCAGTAGTATACCAGGGGCCCGGGAGACCCAGTACTTC. Translated, it gives CASSIPGARETQYF.

This chain uses TRBV7-6 with TRBJ1-4; D perhaps matches TRBD1 (5 bases). The CDR3 has 15 residues. Trimming left V 5 bases short and J 8 bases short, with 18 bases between. The V gene's germline CDR1 is SGHVS and CDR2 FNYEAQ. CDR3 DNA sequence: TGTGCCAGCAGCGTAATGGAAACCCGGGGGGAAAAACTGTTTTTT. Protein product: CASSVMETRGEKLFF.

This rearrangement joins TRBV7-2 to TRBJ2-7; TRBD1 aligns across 7 bases. Germline V gene sequence: CDR1 SGHTA, CDR2 FQGNSA. V was pared by 1 base and J by 4 bases, with 10 bases of the junction left unmatched. The CDR3 extends over 16 amino acids. CDR3 DNA sequence: TGTGCCAGCAGCTTAGTGTCAGGGGGAAATCCTTACGAGCAGTACTTC. Residues: CASSLVSGGNPYEQYF.

This sequence joins TRBV10-3 and TRBJ2-7; 7 nucleotides match TRBD1. Trimming at V came to 9 bases and at J to 0 bases, leaving 5 bases not matched to a gene. The CDR3 is 13 residues long. Per the germline V gene, CDR1 is ENHRY and CDR2 is SYGVKD. As DNA, the CDR3 is TGTGCCATGAAGGGGGACAGCTCCTACGAGCAGTACTTC. It translates to CAMKGDSSYEQYF.

The gene calls are TRBV7-8 and TRBJ1-5; D might be TRBD1 (6 bases). The CDR3 is 17 amino acids. The germline V gene encodes CDR1 SGHVS and CDR2 FQNEAQ. V shed 0 bases and J shed 0 bases, with 12 bases lying between them. CDR3 sequence (DNA): TGTGCCAGCAGCTTAGCAGTAGACAGGCGTAGCAATCAGCCCCAGCATTTT. Translating gives CASSLAVDRRSNQPQHF. Full variable domain (rest looked up from reference TRBV7-8 and TRBJ1-5): GAGVSQSPRYKVAKRGQDVALRCDPISGHVSLFWYQQALGQGPEFLTYFQNEAQLDKSGLPSDRFFAERPEGSVSTLKIQRTQQEDSAVYLCASSLAVDRRSNQPQHFGDGTRLSIL.

The chain employs TRBV27 and TRBJ2-2; D possibly corresponds to TRBD1 (6 bases). V was cut by 1 base and J by 1 base, with 10 bases left in between. This CDR3 has 16 amino acids. In germline, CDR1 is MNHEY, CDR2 SMNVEV (reference sequence). The CDR3 spells CASSLFGTRNTGELFF. CDR3 nucleotide sequence: TGTGCCAGCAGTTTATTCGGGACACGGAACACCGGGGAGCTGTTTTTT.

V and J are TRBV7-6 and TRBJ1-1; 7 nucleotides match TRBD1. The CDR3 totals 16 residues. Germline V gene lookup returns CDR1 SGHVS and CDR2 FNYEAQ. With V trimmed by 0 bases and J by 0 bases, 4 bases remained unmatched. CDR3 nucleotide sequence: TGTGCCAGCAGCTTAGCACGGACAGGAATGAACACTGAAGCTTTCTTT. Translating gives CASSLARTGMNTEAFF.

This rearrangement joins TRBV5-1 to TRBJ2-7, with TRBD1 matching 7 bases. Germline loops: CDR1 SGHRS, CDR2 YFSETQ. Losses at the gene ends were 4 bases for V and 3 bases for J; bases not matched to a gene: 7. CDR3 length: 14 residues. Written as DNA, the CDR3 is TGCGCCAGCAGCCCACGGGCAGGGGGCTACGAGCAGTACGTC. Residues: CASSPRAGGYEQYV.

The V call is TRBV4-1, the J call TRBJ1-4; D might be TRBD1 (5 bases). V was clipped by 1 base and J by 7 bases, with 7 bases between them. The germline CDR1 and CDR2 sequences are MGHRA and YSYEKL. The CDR3 has 13 residues. The CDR3 loop is CASSQAQVEKLFF. The CDR3 DNA sequence: TGCGCCAGCAGCCAAGCACAGGTTGAAAAACTGTTTTTT.

The chain recombines TRBV7-2 with TRBJ2-5; TRBD2 agrees at 7 bases. V gave up 4 bases and J gave up 2 bases; unmatched junction bases: 1. Germline values: CDR1 SGHTA, CDR2 FQGNSA. This CDR3 spans 13 amino acids. The CDR3 region has the DNA TGTGCCAGCAGCTCGGGACTACAAGAGACCCAGTACTTC. Residues: CASSSGLQETQYF.

This rearrangement joins TRBV7-9 to TRBJ1-2; 7 nucleotides agree with TRBD1. Germline CDR1 SEHNR, CDR2 FQNEAQ (reference sequence). J lost 3 bases, V lost 5 bases, and 9 bases had no gene match. This CDR3 is 15 amino acids long. The CDR3 bases are TGTGCCAGCAGCCCCTACGACAGGGCCCACTATGGCTACACCTTC. Translating gives CASSPYDRAHYGYTF.